Below are 9 T cell receptor beta chains sequenced from a single sample in a study of early T cells in non-severe SARS-CoV-2 infection. TCRdb re-called the 5' RACE reads with MiXCR, one entry per CDR3 protein. Among over 50,000 distinct CDR3 sequences listed, around 8% were seen once. Sequencing used whole blood. The receptors originated from an adult who was a healthcare worker with PCR-confirmed SARS-CoV-2 infection or an uninfected control (not recorded which).

Note on this clonotype: Because the CDR3's place on the DNA is in doubt, the DNA is left out and the CDR3 is given as listed by TCRdb. This chain joins TRBV3-2 and TRBJ1-2; the table assigns TRBD1, which was not confirmed against the DNA. TRBV3-2 is a known pseudogene. Ends included, the CDR3 has 16 residues. CDR3 protein: CASSQDFGQGAYGYTF.

This clonotype was counted between two and nine times. This chain links TRBV4-3 with TRBJ1-4; D is uncertain. Germline-derived CDR1 and CDR2 are LGHNA and YSLEER. The V and J ends lost 1 base and 8 bases respectively, with 8 bases between them. There are 13 residues in the CDR3. The CDR3 region is CASSQGLAEKLFF. In DNA form, the CDR3 reads TGCGCCAGCAGCCAAGGTCTGGCCGAAAAACTGTTTTTT.

This clonotype was seen a handful of times. This chain links TRBV29-1 with TRBJ2-5, with D tentatively TRBD1 (5 bases). The CDR3 runs to 13 residues. Germline lookup yields CDR1 SQVTM and CDR2 ANQGSEA. Trimming cost V 2 bases and J 4 bases, with 11 bases left between them. Here the CDR3 reads CSVEPGMGETQYF. CDR3 coding DNA: TGCAGCGTTGAACCAGGGATGGGAGAGACCCAGTACTTC.

This clonotype appeared a few times. V usage is TRBV7-9 and J usage is TRBJ1-4; D is ambiguous. The CDR3 length is 11 residues. With 3 bases removed from V and 7 bases from J, the gap between germline ends came to 3 bases. Germline assignment: CDR1 SEHNR and CDR2 FQNEAQ (reference sequence). The chain's CDR3 is CASSFGEKLFF. CDR3 DNA: TGTGCCAGCAGCTTCGGTGAAAAACTGTTTTTT.

This clonotype was seen more than once but under ten times. The rearrangement joins TRBV29-1 to TRBJ2-7; D could derive from TRBD1 or TRBD2 (7 bases each). The CDR3 loop spans 17 amino acids. Trimming stripped 0 bases from V and 5 bases from J, with 23 bases between. CDR1 and CDR2 (germline): SQVTM, ANQGSEA. The CDR3 sequence is CSVEDFPTGRVLNEQYF. The CDR3 nucleotides read TGCAGCGTTGAAGATTTTCCGACAGGGAGGGTATTGAACGAGCAGTACTTC.

V usage is TRBV5-1 and J usage is TRBJ2-5; no reliable D call. The CDR3 spans 12 residues. Between the trimmed V and J ends, which lost 3 bases and 1 base, there was a span of 4 bases. Germline CDR1 is SGHRS and CDR2 is YFSETQ. For the CDR3, the DNA is TGCGCCAGCAGCTACAGCCAAGAGACCCAGTACTTC. It codes for CASSYSQETQYF. Looking up the rest from reference TRBV5-1 and TRBJ2-5 gives the full variable domain: KAGVTQTPRYLIKTRGQQVTLSCSPISGHRSVSWYQQTPGQGLQFLFEYFSETQRNKGNFPGRFSGRQFSNSRSEMNVSTLELGDSALYLCASSYSQETQYFGPGTRLLVL.

This clonotype was counted only a few times. CDR3 region: CASSLDYRLAGEAYNEQFF. DNA for the CDR3: TGTGCCAGCAGCTTAGATTACCGACTAGCGGGGGAAGCCTACAATGAGCAGTTCTTC. This chain connects TRBV11-2 to TRBJ2-1; 12 bases line up with TRBD2. The V gene end was trimmed by 0 bases and the J gene end by 2 bases; junction bases not matched to a gene: 8. This CDR3 is built from 19 residues. Germline CDR1 reads SGHAT; CDR2 reads FQNNGV.

The chain joins TRBV30 to TRBJ1-1; D is possibly TRBD1 (6 bases). The CDR3 contains 13 residues. Trimming pared 5 bases from V and 0 bases from J, leaving 10 bases between. Per germline, CDR1 GTSNPN and CDR2 SVGIG (reference sequence). DNA for the CDR3: TGTGCCTGGGAGCAGGGGTTGAACACTGAAGCTTTCTTT. Protein product: CAWEQGLNTEAFF.

The table lists this clonotype with many counts. V is TRBV10-3 and J is TRBJ2-3; D might be TRBD2 (5 bases). Germline CDR1 is ENHRY and CDR2 is SYGVKD. V was trimmed by 10 bases and J by 3 bases, leaving 17 bases between them. The CDR3 length is 14 residues. This CDR3 is CATTPGWVTDTQYF. The CDR3 DNA sequence: TGTGCCACCACACCGGGGTGGGTGACAGATACGCAGTATTTT.